A single T cell receptor (beta chain) is shown here with its context. Different DNA sequences within this sample yield the same CDR3. This entry comes from a study of blood T cell repertoires in COVID-19. Across the study: Italy, Spain and the United States were the sources of the convalescent and acute COVID-19 samples.

The CDR3 sequence is 11 residues long. The V end lost 6 bases, the J end lost 2 bases, and 5 bases lay between the germline ends. Germline CDR1 and CDR2: SNHLY and FYNNEI. The table came from immunoSEQ multiplex PCR; TCRdb's copy has only in-frame clones and leaves some out. The profile shows fewer than 350,000 clones, more than 70% of them singletons. Seattle enrolled patients during active infection and tracked them longitudinally. The receptor was isolated from a woman in her sixties or seventies with COVID-19, enrolled during active disease. The V and J genes are TRBV2 and TRBJ2-7, with no clear D. Sequencing used peripheral blood. In nucleotides, the CDR3 is TGTGCCAGCAGCCCAGCCTACGAGCAGTACTTC. Translation: CASSPAYEQYF.